The next 6 T cell receptor beta chains were all read from a single sample in a study of T cell repertoires in cytomegalovirus infection. Using its own MiXCR run on the reads, TCRdb lists one record per CDR3 protein. The sample lists 340,000 or so distinct CDR3 sequences; 25% were seen once. For these TCRs, the target antigens are not known. This specimen consisted of cultured PBMCs, obtained from culture after CMV antigen stimulation. The origin of the receptors is a human donor in good health (CMV status not recorded). Some clones in this sample may be carry-over from other donors' samples.

This clonotype came up a few times. This sequence joins TRBV20-1 and TRBJ2-5; 13 positions match TRBD2. V lost 4 bases to trimming and J lost 1 base; unmatched junction nucleotides: 3. CDR3 size: 15 residues. CDR1 is DFQATT, CDR2 SNEGSKA, per germline (reference sequence). CDR3 nucleotides: TGCAGTGCTACTACTAGCGGGAGGGCCCAAGAGACCCAGTACTTC. Amino acids: CSATTSGRAQETQYF.

This clonotype was counted a few times. The rearrangement joins TRBV7-2 to TRBJ2-3; 13 nucleotides line up with TRBD2. The CDR3 covers 19 residues. Germline V gene data show CDR1 as SGHTA and CDR2 as FQGNSA. V was pared by 1 base and J by 6 bases, with 13 bases of the junction left unmatched. CDR3 sequence reads: CASSLVAISGTSGIDTQYF. CDR3 nucleotide sequence: TGTGCCAGCAGCTTAGTTGCTATATCCGGGACTAGCGGGATTGATACGCAGTATTTT.

The rearrangement joins TRBV20-1 to TRBJ1-6; a possible D gene is TRBD1 (6 bases). The CDR3 is 14 residues long. V was clipped by 6 bases and J by 2 bases, with 11 bases between them. The germline CDR1 and CDR2 sequences are DFQATT and SNEGSKA (reference sequence). The CDR3 sequence: CSARAGAYNSPLHF. The CDR3 DNA is TGCAGTGCCAGGGCAGGGGCCTATAATTCACCCCTCCACTTT.

This clonotype was counted at least ten times. The chain combines TRBV7-9 with TRBJ2-5, with D uncertain. Germline V gives CDR1 SEHNR, CDR2 FQNEAQ (reference sequence). The CDR3 sequence is 14 residues long. V was pared by 0 bases and J by 5 bases, with 10 bases between. CDR3 coding DNA: TGTGCCAGCAGCTTAGCAGGGCACCGGGAGACCCAGTACTTC. Protein: CASSLAGHRETQYF.

The chain is built from TRBV19 and TRBJ1-1; D is undetermined. Germline V gene sequence: CDR1 LNHDA, CDR2 SQIVND (reference sequence). The CDR3 is 13 amino acids. V dropped 6 bases and J dropped 1 base, with 9 bases sitting between them. The CDR3 DNA reads TGTGCCAGTAGGTGGCAGACGAACACTGAAGCTTTCTTT. Its protein product is CASRWQTNTEAFF.

This chain links TRBV12-3 or TRBV12-4 with TRBJ2-1; TRBD2 matches at 11 bases. The length of the CDR3 is 16 residues. V shed 6 bases, J shed 4 bases, and the junction held 8 bases outside the gene matches. The CDR3 is CASRASGTSGYNEQFF. The CDR3 DNA is TGTGCCAGCAGGGCCTCCGGGACTAGCGGATACAATGAGCAGTTCTTC.